This TCR beta chain was found in a study of shared clonotypes between healthy human individuals. CD8 cells classed as naive were CD45RO-negative and positively selected for CCR7, excluding terminally differentiated effector memory CD45RA+ cells. General study points: Richness estimates generally favored naive over memory subsets. With a handful of donors compared, 4.5% to 6.5% of naive CD4 clonotypes were shared.

On this clone: Its antigen is undetermined.

Using immunoSEQ multiplex PCR, the repertoire was profiled, and TCRdb retains in-frame clones only, with some absent. The data hold roughly 1,800,000 clones, with about 95% observed a single time. Sequenced input: naive CD8+ T cells sorted from blood. The TCR originated in a man aged 18 to 29 in good health.

DNA of the CDR3: TGTGCCAGCACTTCAGGGTTTCCAGATACGCAGTATTTT. Its protein product is CASTSGFPDTQYF. The chain links TRBV6-5 to TRBJ2-3, with D perhaps matching TRBD1 (5 bases). Per the germline V gene, CDR1 is MNHEY and CDR2 is SVGAGI. The V end was cut by 7 bases, the J end by 4 bases, with 12 bases between. The CDR3 sequence is 13 residues long.